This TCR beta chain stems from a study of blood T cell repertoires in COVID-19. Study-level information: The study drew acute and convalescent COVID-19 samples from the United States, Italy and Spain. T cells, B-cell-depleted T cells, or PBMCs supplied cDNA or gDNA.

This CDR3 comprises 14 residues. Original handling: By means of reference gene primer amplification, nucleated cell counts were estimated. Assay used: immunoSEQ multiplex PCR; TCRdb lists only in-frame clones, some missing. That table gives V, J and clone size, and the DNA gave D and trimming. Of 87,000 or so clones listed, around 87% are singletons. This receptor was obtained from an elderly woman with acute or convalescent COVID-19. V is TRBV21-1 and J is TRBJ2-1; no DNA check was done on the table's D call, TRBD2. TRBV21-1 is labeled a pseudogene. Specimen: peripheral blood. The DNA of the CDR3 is TGTGCCAACAACGGACTAGCGTCGAATGCTGAGCAGTTCTTC. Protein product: CANNGLASNAEQFF.